This entry lists 10 T cell receptor beta chains sequenced from one sample in a study of control samples from healthy donors and cancer patients. The method was immunoSEQ multiplex PCR; TCRdb's version includes in-frame clones alone and lacks a portion of them. The table shows 70,000 to 100,000 clones, with about 90% occurring only once. The sample comprised PBMCs. These receptor sequences come from a woman in her sixties or seventies with head and neck cancer.

Only one count was recorded for this clone. The chain employs TRBV7-6 and TRBJ2-2; D is uncertain. The ends were cut back, 1 base at V and 0 bases at J, with 9 bases in the middle. The CDR3 spans 16 residues. The V gene's germline CDR1 is SGHVS and CDR2 FNYEAQ. The CDR3 bases are TGTGCCAGCAGCTTAGTACGACCGACGAACACCGGGGAGCTGTTTTTT. It translates to CASSLVRPTNTGELFF.

CDR3 bases: TGTGCCAGCAGCTTAACGGCAAATAGCAATCAGCCCCAGCATTTT. It specifies CASSLTANSNQPQHF. This sequence joins TRBV7-2 and TRBJ1-5; D remains ambiguous. The V gene lost 2 bases and the J gene lost 0 bases, with 8 bases spanning the gap. From germline, CDR1 is SGHTA and CDR2 FQGNSA. This CDR3 is built from 15 residues.

The chain is built from TRBV6-6 and TRBJ1-4; TRBD1 might be the D (6 bases). The CDR3 is 11 amino acids. From germline, CDR1 is MNHNY and CDR2 SVGAGI (reference sequence). The ends were cut back, 8 bases at V and 6 bases at J, with 7 bases in the middle. CDR3 sequence: CASRGHEKLFF. CDR3 DNA: TGTGCCAGCCGGGGGCATGAAAAACTGTTTTTT.

Written as DNA, the CDR3 is TGTGCTAGTGGGTCTGATGTAGGGCGCGAAGCTTTCTTT. This codes for CASGSDVGREAFF. This rearrangement joins TRBV12-5 to TRBJ1-1, with D unresolved. In germline, CDR1 is LGHNT, CDR2 FRNRAP. Trimming took 6 bases from V and 8 from J, leaving 16 bases between them. The CDR3 contains 13 residues.

The J gene is TRBJ1-2, the V gene TRBV24-1; 7 nucleotides align to TRBD1. Germline CDR1 KGHDR, CDR2 SFDVKD. This CDR3 has 14 amino acids. Trimming cost V 3 bases and J 3 bases; bases outside gene matches: 3. CDR3 bases: TGTGCCACCAGTGATCACGGGACAGACTATGGCTACACCTTC. It specifies CATSDHGTDYGYTF.

V gene TRBV4-2 combines with J gene TRBJ2-2; TRBD2 matches 11 bases. The length of the CDR3 is 16 residues. The V and J ends lost 2 bases and 6 bases, in that order; junction bases with no gene match: 5. Germline CDR1 is LGHNA and CDR2 is YNFKEQ. CDR3 nucleotide sequence: TGTGCCAGCAGCCAAAATAGCGGGAGGGCCGCCGGGGAGCTGTTTTTT. Translated: CASSQNSGRAAGELFF.

This clone was picked up a small number of times. The chain links TRBV6-5 to TRBJ1-3, with unresolved D. V was clipped by 6 bases and J by 1 base, with 10 bases between them. Per germline, CDR1 MNHEY and CDR2 SVGAGI. The CDR3 covers 14 residues. CDR3 nucleotides: TGTGCCAGCAGGGTCCAACCTTCTGGAAACACCATATATTTT. Residues: CASRVQPSGNTIYF.

This clone was picked up a small number of times. The J gene is TRBJ2-1, the V gene TRBV10-1, with D possibly TRBD2 on 6 matching bases. In germline, CDR1 is WNHNN, CDR2 SYGVQD (reference sequence). Trimming pared 7 bases from V and 6 bases from J, leaving 16 bases between. This CDR3 contains 14 residues. In nucleotides, the CDR3 is TGCGCCAGCACTTCTGGGGGAGGACTCAATGAGCAGTTCTTC. It yields the protein CASTSGGGLNEQFF.

V is TRBV12-3 or TRBV12-4 and J is TRBJ2-5; no clear D. V dropped 3 bases and J dropped 4 bases, with 3 bases sitting between them. The CDR3 consists of 11 residues. The DNA of the CDR3 is TGTGCCAGCAGTTTGGGAGAGACCCAGTACTTC. This translates into CASSLGETQYF.

This chain uses TRBV12-1 with TRBJ2-1; TRBD2, the D gene given by the table, was not confirmed from the DNA. TRBV12-1 is classified as a pseudogene. This CDR3 is built from 18 residues. DNA for the CDR3: TGTGCCAGCAGCTTACGCGACGAGCGGGAGGACTCCTACAATGAGCAGTTCTTC. This gives the protein CASSLRDEREDSYNEQFF.